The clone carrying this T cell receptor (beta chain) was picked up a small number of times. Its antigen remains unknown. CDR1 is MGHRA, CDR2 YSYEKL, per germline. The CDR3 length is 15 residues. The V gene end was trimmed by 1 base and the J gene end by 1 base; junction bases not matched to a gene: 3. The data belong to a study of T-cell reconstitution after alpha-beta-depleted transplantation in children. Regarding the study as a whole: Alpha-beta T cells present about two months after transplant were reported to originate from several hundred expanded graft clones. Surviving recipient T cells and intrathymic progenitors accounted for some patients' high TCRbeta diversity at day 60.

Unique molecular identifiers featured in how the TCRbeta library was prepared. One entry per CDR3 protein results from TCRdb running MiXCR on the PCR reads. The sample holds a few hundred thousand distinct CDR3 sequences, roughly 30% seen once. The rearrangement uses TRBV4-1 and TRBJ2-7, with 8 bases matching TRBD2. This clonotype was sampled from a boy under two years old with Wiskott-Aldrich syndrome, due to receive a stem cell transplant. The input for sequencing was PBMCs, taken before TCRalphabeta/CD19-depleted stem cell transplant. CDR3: CASSQGLARSYEQYF. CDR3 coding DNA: TGCGCCAGCAGCCAAGGACTAGCGAGATCCTACGAGCAGTACTTC.